This TCR beta chain was obtained from a study of CD8+ T cells in alopecia areata. The CDR3 extends over 13 amino acids. Trimming left V 2 bases short and J 5 bases short, with 7 bases between. Germline-derived CDR1 and CDR2 are LNHNV and YYDKDF (reference sequence). It was cDNA, reverse transcribed from extracted RNA, that served as the sequencing template. The data were produced by immunoSEQ multiplex PCR, yet TCRdb's version contains in-frame clones alone and is incomplete. The sample lists 150,000 to 200,000 clones; roughly 60% were seen once. Treatment meaning: oral pan-JAK inhibitor, 5-10 mg twice daily.

The source is a human donor with alopecia areata. Material: CD4+ T cells sorted from blood, obtained at week 24, from a patient treated with tofacitinib. J is TRBJ2-1 and V is TRBV15; D gene ambiguous. The CDR3: CATSRQDNNEQFF. In DNA form, the CDR3 reads TGTGCCACCAGCAGACAGGATAACAATGAGCAGTTCTTC.